These 21 T cell receptor beta chains were all obtained from the same sample, sequenced in a study of cytomegalovirus exposure and HLA in healthy donors. The PCR was carried out with 60 Vbeta primers and 13 Jbeta primers. The repertoire was sequenced with immunoSEQ multiplex PCR; TCRdb's copy has only in-frame clones and lacks some. In the table there are some 160,000 clones, 77% of which are singletons. The sequenced sample consisted of PBMCs. These receptors all come from a woman aged 25 to 39 in good health and CMV-seronegative.

Here the CDR3 reads CASSQPGQPPFYNSPLHF. Written as DNA, the CDR3 is TGCGCCAGCAGCCAGCCAGGACAGCCACCTTTCTATAATTCACCCCTCCACTTT. The chain has TRBV4-1 and TRBJ1-6; D is perhaps TRBD1 (6 bases). There are 18 residues in the CDR3. V was trimmed by 3 bases and J by 3 bases, leaving 18 bases between them. Germline values: CDR1 MGHRA, CDR2 YSYEKL.

V is TRBV19 and J is TRBJ2-1; 12 nucleotides match TRBD1. The V segment lost 3 bases and the J segment 3 bases; nucleotides outside the gene matches: 6. The CDR3 is 17 amino acids. Germline values: CDR1 LNHDA, CDR2 SQIVND (reference sequence). CDR3 coding DNA: TGTGCCAGTAGTATTGATGGGGACAGGGGGCTCTACAATGAGCAGTTCTTC. Its protein product is CASSIDGDRGLYNEQFF. Using reference TRBV19 and TRBJ2-1 for the parts outside the CDR3, the full variable domain is DGGITQSPKYLFRKEGQNVTLSCEQNLNHDAMYWYRQDPGQGLRLIYYSQIVNDFQKGDIAEGYSVSREKKESFPLTVTSAQKNPTAFYLCASSIDGDRGLYNEQFFGPGTRLTVL.

V and J are TRBV6-5 and TRBJ2-1; 11 bases are shared with TRBD2. The CDR3 runs 15 residues. CDR1 and CDR2 from the germline V gene are MNHEY and SVGAGI. Unmatched junction bases numbered 5, after V lost 5 bases and J lost 5 bases. CDR3 amino acids: CASSALAGGNNEQFF. The CDR3, as DNA: TGTGCCAGCAGTGCCCTAGCGGGGGGCAACAATGAGCAGTTCTTC.

This clone was recorded only once. The gene calls are TRBV30 and TRBJ2-7, with TRBD1 matching over 11 bases. From germline, CDR1 is GTSNPN and CDR2 SVGIG (reference sequence). This CDR3 is built from 14 residues. V lost 3 bases to trimming and J lost 3 bases; unmatched junction nucleotides: 4. The CDR3 nucleotides read TGTGCCTGGAGCTCCGGGACAGGGGGCTACGAGCAGTACTTC. It yields the protein CAWSSGTGGYEQYF.

The CDR3 DNA reads TGTGCCAGCATCCGTGACAGGGGTGCCGGGGAGCTGTTTTTT. Encoded protein: CASIRDRGAGELFF. This chain joins TRBV2 and TRBJ2-2; 8 bases are shared with TRBD1. The CDR3 spans 14 residues. V trimming: 7 bases; J trimming: 6 bases; junction bases outside the gene matches: 7. Per the germline V gene, CDR1 is SNHLY and CDR2 is FYNNEI. The full variable domain, completed using reference TRBV2 and TRBJ2-2, is EPEVTQTPSHQVTQMGQEVILRCVPISNHLYFYWYRQILGQKVEFLVSFYNNEISEKSEIFDDQFSVERPDGSNFTLKIRSTKLEDSAMYFCASIRDRGAGELFFGEGSRLTVL.

The chain employs TRBV7-9 and TRBJ2-7; TRBD1 matches at 12 bases. CDR1 is SEHNR, CDR2 FQNEAQ, per germline (reference sequence). V dropped 5 bases and J dropped 7; count of bases not matched to a gene: 9. This CDR3 is 15 amino acids long. This CDR3 is CASSNSGTGGLEQYF. The CDR3 DNA reads TGTGCCAGCAGCAATTCAGGGACAGGGGGCTTAGAGCAGTACTTC.

The rearrangement joins TRBV7-9 to TRBJ2-7; D call uncertain. V lost 6 bases, J lost 2 bases, and 17 bases lay in between. Per germline, CDR1 SEHNR and CDR2 FQNEAQ (reference sequence). This CDR3 spans 15 amino acids. CDR3 sequence (DNA): TGTGCCAGCAGTCCCTCCTTGACATTTACCTACGAGCAGTACTTC. Encoded protein: CASSPSLTFTYEQYF. Combining the CDR3 with reference TRBV7-9 and TRBJ2-7 gives the whole variable domain DTGVSQNPRHKITKRGQNVTFRCDPISEHNRLYWYRQTLGQGPEFLTYFQNEAQLEKSRLLSDRFSAERPKGSFSTLEIQRTEQGDSAMYLCASSPSLTFTYEQYFGPGTRLTVT.

This sequence joins TRBV27 and TRBJ2-7; the D gene is possibly TRBD1 (6 bases). The CDR3 has 16 amino acids. CDR1 is MNHEY and CDR2 is SMNVEV in the germline V gene (reference sequence). V dropped 6 bases and J dropped 1 base, with 19 bases sitting between them. The CDR3 bases are TGTGCCAGCAGCCCGTCGGCTGGGGGCGAATCCTACGAGCAGTACTTC. Translated, it gives CASSPSAGGESYEQYF.

The chain recombines TRBV7-7 with TRBJ2-7; 7 positions match TRBD1. V was clipped by 4 bases and J by 6 bases; unmatched bases: 6. Germline CDR1 reads SSHAT; CDR2 reads FNYEAQ (reference sequence). The CDR3 is 13 residues long. Here the CDR3 reads CASSSRQGAEQYF. The CDR3 region has the DNA TGTGCCAGCAGCTCCCGACAGGGCGCCGAGCAGTACTTC.

The sample holds a few counts of this clone. The chain employs TRBV7-6 and TRBJ2-1; perhaps TRBD2 as D (6 bases). V was shortened by 7 bases and J by 0 bases, with 22 bases between the two germline ends. Germline V gene sequence: CDR1 SGHVS, CDR2 FNYEAQ. The CDR3 runs to 18 residues. DNA for the CDR3: TGTGCCAGCACCCTTTGGAGGGGTTCAACTAACTCCTACAATGAGCAGTTCTTC. Translation gives CASTLWRGSTNSYNEQFF.

The J gene is TRBJ1-2, the V gene TRBV28, with D uncertain. This CDR3 is built from 15 residues. V dropped 6 bases and J dropped 3 bases, with 17 bases sitting between them. Germline V gene lookup returns CDR1 MDHEN and CDR2 SYDVKM. The CDR3 loop reads CASSHGRVGDYGYTF. The CDR3 nucleotides are TGTGCCAGCAGCCATGGGAGGGTTGGTGACTATGGCTACACCTTC.

J is TRBJ2-7 and V is TRBV4-1; 15 nucleotides agree with TRBD2. The CDR3 is 14 residues long. V lost 1 base to trimming and J lost 12 bases; unmatched junction nucleotides: 4. Germline V gene lookup returns CDR1 MGHRA and CDR2 YSYEKL. CDR3 sequence (DNA): TGCGCCAGCAGCCAAGGGACTAGCGGGAGGGAAATGTACTTC. Its protein is CASSQGTSGREMYF.

V and J are TRBV9 and TRBJ2-7, with 11 bases fitting TRBD1. The ends lost 4 bases at V and 5 bases at J; junction bases unmatched: 5. CDR3 length equals 14 residues. Germline-derived CDR1 and CDR2 are SGDLS and YYNGEE. This CDR3 is CASSPRDRGDEQYF. The CDR3 DNA reads as TGTGCCAGCAGCCCCCGGGACAGGGGGGACGAGCAGTACTTC.

This chain links TRBV27 with TRBJ2-7, with D unresolved. Trimming removed 5 bases from V and 7 bases from J, with 12 bases in between. Germline CDR1 reads MNHEY; CDR2 reads SMNVEV (reference sequence). The CDR3 runs to 12 residues. CDR3 protein: CASSIHPGEQYF. CDR3 bases: TGTGCCAGCAGTATTCACCCCGGGGAGCAGTACTTC.

The chain couples TRBV7-3 to TRBJ2-1; TRBD2 agrees at 10 bases. This CDR3 spans 15 amino acids. After removal of 2 bases from V and 9 bases from J, the junction contained 7 bases not matched to a gene. CDR1 is SGHTA and CDR2 is FQGTGA in the germline V gene. The CDR3 nucleotides are TGTGCCAGCAGCTTAGCTAGCGGGAGAGGTATTGAGCAGTTCTTC. It specifies CASSLASGRGIEQFF.

The chain links TRBV9 to TRBJ1-6; perhaps TRBD1 as D (5 bases). V lost 2 bases to trimming and J lost 8 bases, with 14 bases between them. This CDR3 has 15 residues. Germline V gives CDR1 SGDLS, CDR2 YYNGEE. The CDR3 sequence is CASSVDGGKYSPLHF. CDR3 DNA: TGTGCCAGCAGCGTGGATGGGGGGAAATATTCACCCCTCCACTTT.

This clone has only one observation. The genes are TRBV10-3 and TRBJ1-5, with 10 bases aligning to TRBD1. V was pared by 3 bases and J by 7 bases, with 9 bases of the junction left unmatched. The CDR3 length is 16 residues. In germline, CDR1 is ENHRY, CDR2 SYGVKD. CDR3 protein: CAISDAGTGAGQPQHF. In DNA form, the CDR3 reads TGTGCCATCAGTGACGCTGGGACAGGGGCTGGCCAGCCCCAGCATTTT.

The chain employs TRBV27 and TRBJ2-5, with 8 bases fitting TRBD2. Germline CDR1 reads MNHEY; CDR2 reads SMNVEV (reference sequence). Trimming took 2 bases from V and 5 from J; bases not matched to a gene: 16. The CDR3 covers 18 residues. In DNA form, the CDR3 reads TGTGCCAGCAGTTTAGGCGGGAGGAGCGCACTCCGCACGGAGACCCAGTACTTC. This gives the protein CASSLGGRSALRTETQYF.

The rearrangement uses TRBV28 and TRBJ1-5; possibly TRBD1 for D (5 bases). V was clipped by 4 bases and J by 4 bases, with 17 bases between them. Germline V lookup: CDR1 MDHEN, CDR2 SYDVKM. This CDR3 contains 16 residues. The CDR3 coding sequence is TGTGCCAGCAGTTCCCTTAGGGCAGGGAAAAATCAGCCCCAGCATTTT. Its protein is CASSSLRAGKNQPQHF.

The chain carries TRBV7-9 and TRBJ1-4, with D tentatively TRBD1 (6 bases). The V end was cut by 5 bases, the J end by 0 bases, with 16 bases between. CDR3 length: 17 amino acids. Germline V gene data show CDR1 as SEHNR and CDR2 as FQNEAQ (reference sequence). In DNA, the CDR3 is TGTGCCAGCAGCCCCATGACAGGCGTGGCAACTAATGAAAAACTGTTTTTT. Protein: CASSPMTGVATNEKLFF.

The chain employs TRBV28 and TRBJ2-7; D possibly corresponds to TRBD1 (6 bases). The CDR3 sequence is 14 residues long. V lost 3 bases and J 0 bases, leaving 9 bases between the germline ends. CDR1 is MDHEN and CDR2 is SYDVKM in the germline V gene. CDR3 nucleotide sequence: TGTGCCAGCAGTTTCCGGACAGCCTCCTACGAGCAGTACTTC. It codes for CASSFRTASYEQYF.